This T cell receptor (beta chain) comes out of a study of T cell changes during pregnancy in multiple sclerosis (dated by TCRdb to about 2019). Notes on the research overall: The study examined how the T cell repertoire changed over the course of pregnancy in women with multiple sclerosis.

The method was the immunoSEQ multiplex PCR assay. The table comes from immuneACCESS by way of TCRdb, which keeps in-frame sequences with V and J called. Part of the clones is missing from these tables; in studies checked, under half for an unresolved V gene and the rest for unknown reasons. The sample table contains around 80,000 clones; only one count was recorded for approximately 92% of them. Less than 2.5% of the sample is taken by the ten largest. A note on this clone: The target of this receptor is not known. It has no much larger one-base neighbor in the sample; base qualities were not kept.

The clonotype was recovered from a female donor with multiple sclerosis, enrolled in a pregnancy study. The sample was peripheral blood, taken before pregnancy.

The DNA is TGTGCCAGCTCACCGAAAACTACCTCCTACAATGAGCAGTTCTTC. It is translated as CASSPKTTSYNEQFF. The V and J genes are TRBV18 and TRBJ2-1, with no reliable assignment of the D segment. The germline V gene yields KGHSH for CDR1 and LQKENI for CDR2. Cut back by 3 bases and 0 bases, the V and J ends lie 9 bases apart. From cysteine to phenylalanine, the CDR3 is 15 amino acids long. Only CDR3 DNA remains: 45 bases, in frame from the first base.